Below, 6 T cell receptor beta chains from the same sample are listed, as sequenced in a study of cytomegalovirus exposure and HLA in healthy donors. The PCR used 60 Vbeta and 13 Jbeta primers. The data were produced by immunoSEQ multiplex PCR, yet TCRdb's version contains in-frame clones alone and is incomplete. This sample yields tens of thousands of clones, of which 65% to 70% are seen a single time; roughly 20% belongs to the top ten. The sequenced sample consisted of PBMCs. Receptor source: a man aged 35 to 55 in good health and CMV-seropositive.

Remarks on this clone: One end of the junction does not line up with germline, which may come from a read error. The CDR3 is CVSSYRGNTEAFF. CDR3 coding DNA: TGTGTCAGCAGTTACAGGGGGAACACTGAAGCTTTCTTT. The chain carries TRBV6-5 and TRBJ1-1, with TRBD1 matching 7 bases. The CDR3 length is 13 residues. Germline assignment: CDR1 MNHEY and CDR2 SVGAGI.

V gene TRBV28 combines with J gene TRBJ1-3; no clear D. V was cut by 1 base and J by 4 bases, with 2 bases left in between. CDR1 and CDR2 from the germline V gene are MDHEN and SYDVKM. The CDR3 loop spans 12 amino acids. The CDR3 nucleotides read TGTGCCAGCAGTTTATTAGGAAACACCATATATTTT. Its translation is CASSLLGNTIYF.

This CDR3 is CAWTNGGGGNTGELFF. In DNA form, the CDR3 reads TGTGCCTGGACCAACGGGGGGGGAGGGAACACCGGGGAGCTGTTTTTT. V and J are TRBV30 and TRBJ2-2, with 8 bases that match TRBD2. Per germline, CDR1 GTSNPN and CDR2 SVGIG (reference sequence). The CDR3 loop spans 16 amino acids. V gave up 4 bases and J gave up 1 base; unmatched junction bases: 8.

The chain carries TRBV12-5 and TRBJ2-7, with 7 bases matching TRBD1. V lost 6 bases and J lost 1; bases outside the gene matches: 6. CDR1 is LGHNT, CDR2 FRNRAP, per germline. This CDR3 has 14 residues. The CDR3 region is CASGMGQNSYEQYF. CDR3 in DNA: TGTGCTAGTGGGATGGGACAGAATTCCTACGAGCAGTACTTC.

This clone occurred a few times. The chain couples TRBV4-1 to TRBJ1-2; D may be TRBD1 (6 bases). The CDR3 has 15 amino acids. In germline, CDR1 is MGHRA, CDR2 YSYEKL. Between the trimmed V and J ends, which lost 1 base and 4 bases, there was a span of 13 bases. CDR3 DNA: TGCGCCAGCAGCCAAGTCTTGGGAGGGGGCTATGGCTACACCTTC. It yields the protein CASSQVLGGGYGYTF.

The CDR3 nucleotides are TGTGCCAGCAGTTGGGCACAGGGACCGGTGGGCTACACCTTC. Translating it yields CASSWAQGPVGYTF. V usage is TRBV28 and J usage is TRBJ1-2; D may be TRBD1 (6 bases). Trimming shortened V by 4 bases and J by 8 bases, and 17 bases separated the two germline ends. Germline V gives CDR1 MDHEN, CDR2 SYDVKM. The CDR3 totals 14 residues.